These 15 T cell receptor beta chains were all obtained from the same sample, sequenced in a study of T-cell reconstitution after alpha-beta-depleted transplantation in children. Researchers prepared the TCRbeta library using unique molecular identifiers, the study reports. TCRdb fed the PCR reads into MiXCR, producing one record per CDR3 protein. This sample has 100,000 to 130,000 distinct CDR3 sequences, with about 6% found just once. The sequencing here drew on PBMCs, mostly from graft donor cells, taken 360 days after TCRalphabeta/CD19-depleted stem cell transplant. The receptor set was obtained from a male patient aged 2-9 years who had a stem cell transplant for acute lymphoblastic leukemia, so the T cells may come from the graft donor.

This clonotype was recorded many times. The chain joins TRBV19 to TRBJ2-2; D may be TRBD1 or TRBD2 (5 bases each). V was clipped by 7 bases and J by 0 bases, with 21 bases between them. Germline CDR1 reads LNHDA; CDR2 reads SQIVND (reference sequence). The CDR3 covers 18 residues. The CDR3 sequence is CASTLLGVWGTNTGELFF. The CDR3, as DNA: TGTGCCAGTACCCTACTGGGGGTCTGGGGTACGAACACCGGGGAGCTGTTTTTT.

This clonotype showed up many times. The chain links TRBV6-2 or TRBV6-3 to TRBJ1-2; D possibly corresponds to TRBD1 (5 bases). The CDR3 runs to 15 residues. Germline loops: CDR1 MNHEY, CDR2 SVGEGT. V was clipped by 5 bases and J by 4 bases, with 17 bases between them. The CDR3 loop is CASSPRAGRRYGYTF. As DNA, the CDR3 is TGTGCCAGCAGTCCCCGGGCAGGGCGACGCTATGGCTACACCTTC.

The genes are TRBV19 and TRBJ2-3; maybe TRBD1 (6 bases). The CDR3 runs 15 residues. Germline V gives CDR1 LNHDA, CDR2 SQIVND (reference sequence). Trimming took off 1 base at V and 2 bases at J, with 10 bases between the two ends. The CDR3 loop reads CASSIVQGTTDTQYF. As DNA, the CDR3 is TGTGCCAGTAGTATAGTCCAGGGGACCACAGATACGCAGTATTTT.

This clonotype was seen a handful of times. This chain uses TRBV11-2 with TRBJ1-1, with a tentative D call TRBD1 (5 bases). Trimming took off 1 base at V and 7 bases at J, with 10 bases between the two ends. CDR1 and CDR2 (germline): SGHAT, FQNNGV. The CDR3 extends over 13 amino acids. The CDR3 bases are TGTGCCAGCAGCTTAGTCACCAGGGATGAAGCTTTCTTT. Translating gives CASSLVTRDEAFF.

The chain is built from TRBV7-7 and TRBJ2-3; D might be TRBD1 or TRBD2, each matching 6 bases. CDR1 is SSHAT and CDR2 is FNYEAQ in the germline V gene (reference sequence). Between the trimmed V and J ends, which lost 4 bases and 2 bases, there was a span of 19 bases. The CDR3 is 17 residues long. The CDR3 sequence: CASSSPGAGSFTDTQYF. For the CDR3, the DNA is TGTGCCAGCAGCTCTCCGGGGGCCGGGTCCTTCACAGATACGCAGTATTTT.

The table lists this clonotype with a few counts. The J gene is TRBJ2-7, the V gene TRBV7-8; TRBD2 matches 7 bases. Germline V lookup: CDR1 SGHVS, CDR2 FQNEAQ. V lost 1 base, J lost 2 bases, and 5 bases stayed unmatched. The CDR3 loop spans 15 amino acids. The CDR3 DNA is TGTGCCAGCAGCTTAGTGGCGGGAGCAACCTACGAGCAGTACTTC. Its translation is CASSLVAGATYEQYF. The full variable domain, completed using reference TRBV7-8 and TRBJ2-7, is GAGVSQSPRYKVAKRGQDVALRCDPISGHVSLFWYQQALGQGPEFLTYFQNEAQLDKSGLPSDRFFAERPEGSVSTLKIQRTQQEDSAVYLCASSLVAGATYEQYFGPGTRLTVT.

This clonotype was seen many times. The rearrangement joins TRBV7-3 to TRBJ2-1; 8 positions agree with TRBD1. Per the germline V gene, CDR1 is SGHTA and CDR2 is FQGTGA. CDR3 size: 15 residues. V lost 5 bases to trimming and J lost 3 bases; unmatched junction nucleotides: 6. The CDR3 protein is CASSNDRGHYNEQFF. DNA for the CDR3: TGTGCCAGCAGCAATGACAGGGGTCACTACAATGAGCAGTTCTTC.

The chain has TRBV4-3 and TRBJ1-1; 9 nucleotides line up with TRBD1. Germline V CDR1 and CDR2: LGHNA, YSLEER. This CDR3 is built from 15 residues. V shed 4 bases and J 6 bases; nucleotides not matched to a gene: 9. The CDR3 reads CASSLGTGRGAEAFF. The DNA for the CDR3 is TGCGCCAGCAGCCTTGGGACAGGGAGGGGCGCTGAAGCTTTCTTT.

This clonotype was found a few times. This chain connects TRBV4-2 to TRBJ2-6, with 8 positions matching TRBD1. Per the germline V gene, CDR1 is LGHNA and CDR2 is YNFKEQ. The trim removed 3 bases at V and 2 bases at J, leaving 6 bases unmatched. The CDR3 runs 17 residues. The CDR3 DNA follows: TGTGCCAGCAGCCAGATTTACAGGGGGGCTGGGGCCAACGTCCTGACTTTC. It codes for CASSQIYRGAGANVLTF.

This clonotype turned up a few times. This sequence joins TRBV5-6 and TRBJ2-7, with D perhaps matching TRBD1 (5 bases). This CDR3 contains 18 residues. Germline assignment: CDR1 SGHDT and CDR2 YYEEEE. The V end lost 1 base, the J end lost 3 bases, and 23 bases lay between the germline ends. In DNA form, the CDR3 reads TGTGCCAGCAGCTTGTCGCGGCAGGGAAGAAGAAGAAGCTACGAGCAGTACTTC. Translating it yields CASSLSRQGRRRSYEQYF.

This rearrangement joins TRBV14 to TRBJ2-3; D is undetermined. Trimming cost V 1 base and J 2 bases, with 10 bases left between them. The germline V gene has CDR1 SGHDN and CDR2 FVKESK. This CDR3 spans 15 amino acids. The chain's CDR3 is CASSQGAIITDTQYF. CDR3 sequence (DNA): TGTGCCAGCAGCCAAGGCGCTATAATCACAGATACGCAGTATTTT.

At least ten counts were recorded for this clonotype. The CDR3 DNA follows: TGTGCTAGTGGCCCCATAGAGACCCAGTACTTC. Protein sequence: CASGPIETQYF. This chain links TRBV12-5 with TRBJ2-5; D ambiguous. The CDR3 runs to 11 residues. Per the germline V gene, CDR1 is LGHNT and CDR2 is FRNRAP. V was shortened by 6 bases and J by 4 bases, with 6 bases between the two germline ends.

This clonotype was seen at least ten times. In DNA form, the CDR3 reads TGTGCCAGCAGCTTTTATGTGCGGGAGGGCCGAAACACCGGGGAGCTGTTTTTT. As protein: CASSFYVREGRNTGELFF. The chain couples TRBV7-8 to TRBJ2-2; 9 nucleotides match TRBD2. CDR3 length: 18 amino acids. Looked up from germline, CDR1 is SGHVS and CDR2 is FQNEAQ. The V gene end was trimmed by 3 bases and the J gene end by 2 bases; junction bases not matched to a gene: 10.

The chain has TRBV13 and TRBJ2-7; D possibly corresponds to TRBD1 (5 bases). This CDR3 contains 15 residues. Trimming left V 6 bases short and J 7 bases short, with 22 bases between. Germline-derived CDR1 and CDR2 are PRHDT and FYEKMQ (reference sequence). CDR3 sequence reads: CASSQSDSTFGEQYF. DNA for the CDR3: TGTGCCAGCAGTCAAAGCGACAGTACCTTTGGGGAGCAGTACTTC. Looking up the rest from reference TRBV13 and TRBJ2-7 gives the full variable domain: AAGVIQSPRHLIKEKRETATLKCYPIPRHDTVYWYQQGPGQDPQFLISFYEKMQSDKGSIPDRFSAQQFSDYHSELNMSSLELGDSALYFCASSQSDSTFGEQYFGPGTRLTVT.

The V call is TRBV30, the J call TRBJ2-2; no clear D gene. Germline-derived CDR1 and CDR2 are GTSNPN and SVGIG (reference sequence). The V and J ends lost 5 bases and 1 base respectively, with 8 bases between them. The length of the CDR3 is 13 residues. Here the CDR3 DNA reads TGTGCCTGGTTCAGCGTGAACACCGGGGAGCTGTTTTTT. Protein sequence: CAWFSVNTGELFF.